This T cell receptor (beta chain) comes out of a study of cytomegalovirus exposure and HLA in healthy donors (dated by TCRdb to 2017 to 2019). A note on the overall study: An earlier analysis of approximately 640 of the donors reported approximately 270 Gb of sequence data and 117 million unique TCR beta sequences from roughly 200 million T cells. Of the 398 genotyped donors, 65% to 90% fell in the genetic ancestry cluster associated with self-reported Caucasian donors. Donor age, sex, ethnicity and CMV serostatus were compiled alongside the repertoire data. Across some 400 genotyped donors of the cohort, an average of approximately 200,000 unique TCR beta nucleotide sequences per donor were sequenced, and approximately 17% of those sequences were non-productive. A later genetic analysis used genome-wide SNP genotypes for 398 of the 666 donors, treating that subset as a discovery cohort. The study used immunosequencing to profile the T cell repertoires of hundreds of subjects and linked those repertoires to cytomegalovirus serostatus. In an earlier analysis of 500 to 650 of the donors, high-throughput TCR beta sequencing was used to judge whether each TCR beta V gene segment behaved as functional or pseudogenic. In a later analysis, previously published TCR beta repertoires from several hundred donors were re-analyzed and high-resolution HLA genotyping was added so that TCR occurrence patterns could be studied. Along with the approximately 600-subject first cohort, a separate validation cohort of over a hundred different subjects was used. The aim of the study was to test whether cataloging public T cell receptors could identify signatures of past pathogen exposure. Typing coverage differed by locus: A, B, C, DRB1 and DQB1 were typed in roughly 620-640 donors, DQA1 in about 550, DPA1 in 600 to 610, and DPB1 in 472. Every repertoire in the discovery cohort had been generated on one and the same sequencing platform. An early release that covered 500 to 800 HLA-typed donors contained approximately 320 gigabases of sequencing data and around 80 million unique TCR sequences. Rather than using new phenotypic data, the later analysis identified candidate immune exposures from TCR beta sequences and from how often those sequences occurred across donors. To predict cytomegalovirus infection status, the study brought together high-throughput TCR immunosequencing, statistical association of individual TCRs with disease status, and machine learning. HLA typing included class I and class II loci at four-digit resolution. About five DR-DQ haplotypes were handled as single units for association and clustering, since linkage in the cohort was strong. General conclusions and limits of the study: HLA typing was unavailable for some donors at each locus, so association tests used only the typed subset. Across donors, most TCR sequences were observed very rarely, whereas some public TCRs were present in many individuals. According to the authors, the approach could potentially be generalized to other disease states and immunological phenotypes. A cluster of highly shared sequence variants was judged likely to be a technical artifact of the sequencing pipeline. An association between a missense DCLRE1C variant and V-gene and J-gene trimming of TCR beta chains was found in a later genetic analysis and replicated in an independent cohort. Some IMGT-functional V segments, including TRBV6-2 and TRBV6-3, could not be distinguished by the 87-base-pair reads and were therefore excluded. Immune exposure information for the cohort was limited to CMV serostatus. A total of some 180 TCR beta chains were listed by the study as associated with cytomegalovirus. The presence/absence analyses assumed that sequencing depth was roughly uniform across donors, and that assumption may not be true. In a later genetic analysis, fewer N-insertions in productive TCRs were reported among donors in an Asian-associated ancestry cluster than the roughly 700-donor mean. In a later analysis, several top co-occurrence clusters were reported to appear linked to parvovirus B19, influenza, CMV and Epstein-Barr virus. In a later analysis, HLA-associated TCR beta chains showed more clonal expansion and lower generation probabilities than non-associated chains that were equally common. Specific HLA alleles were associated with 15,000 to 20,000 TCR beta sequences at a false discovery rate of 0.05 in a later analysis. In vitro tests confirmed that a few of the cytomegalovirus-associated TCR beta chains recognize cytomegalovirus antigens. The earlier analysis of approximately 560 of the donors excluded roughly 16 rarely observed V segments, including chromosome 9 orphons, because counts were too low. When HLA alleles, especially DR and DQ, strongly co-occurred, attributing TCR associations to individual alleles was difficult. This cohort had only TCR beta chains sequenced, and the lack of alpha or paired-chain data limited which features could be detected. A later analysis found that TCR association rates varied across HLA loci, with DRB1 alleles showing the most associated TCRs and HLA-C alleles the fewest. In a later analysis, most CMV-associated TCR beta chains were found to appear HLA-restricted, with HLA associations seemingly driven largely by CMV exposure. Linkage disequilibrium might explain the correlated functional status among segregating V segments, but an unknown experimental factor could not be excluded. A further reported finding was that TCR beta sequences accurately predicted the HLA-A and HLA-B alleles for most subjects in the first cohort. Cytomegalovirus status was reported to be diagnosed by the classifier with high specificity and sensitivity in both the original and validation cohorts. In an earlier analysis of a few hundred of the donors, most TCR beta V segments were observed in productive rearrangements about 90% or about 30% of the time, broadly matching IMGT annotations.

Concerning this clone itself: Its specific antigen is unknown.

Per the germline V gene, SGHRS is the CDR1 and YFSETQ is the CDR2. A distance of 10 bases separates the germline ends of V and J, which lose 0 bases and 0 bases respectively. The CDR3 contains 15 residues, cysteine and phenylalanine counted. Of all the DNA, just the CDR3 is kept, 45 bases in frame from base 1. The cohort consisted of 650 to 700 healthy bone marrow donors. At the time of sampling, all cohort members were nominally healthy, though unrecorded immune exposures were likely present. The donor tested CMV seropositive and was one of the 289 seropositive cohort members. A peripheral blood sample was provided by each donor, and peripheral blood mononuclear cells were used for TCR beta sequencing. The Qiagen DNeasy Blood Extraction Kit was used to extract genomic DNA from the blood cell samples. Libraries were constructed by the immunoSEQ multiplex PCR assay. A mixture of 60 forward primers for TCR Vbeta segments and 13 reverse primers for TCR Jbeta segments was used in the multiplex PCR. The CDR3 region of rearranged TCR beta genes was amplified from genomic DNA by a multiplex PCR assay. The Illumina HiSeq System was used to sequence the amplified TCR beta libraries as 87-base-pair reads. As for the authors' bioinformatics: A later analysis counted about 80 million unique TCR beta chains across the 666 repertoires, and around 12 million of these chains were shared by at least two donors. To remove PCR and sequencing errors, raw reads were error-corrected and collapsed into unique sequences using a nearest-neighbor algorithm that merged closely related sequences. V, D and J gene segments were assigned by aligning CDR3 sequences to IMGT reference sequences. For a sequence to be retained, a match of at least six nucleotides was required to both a V gene segment and a J gene segment. A rearrangement was called productive if the CDR3 had no stop codons and remained in frame with V and J, and every other rearrangement was called non-productive. Following IMGT convention, CDR3 was defined as the stretch from the second conserved V-encoded cysteine up to the conserved J-encoded phenylalanine. In an earlier analysis of approximately 590 of the donors, sequences lacking an unambiguous match to a single V gene segment were excluded. In an earlier analysis of roughly 500 of the donors, V segments were called functional above 56.7% productive rearrangements and were called segregating when the between-donor standard deviation exceeded 5%. To diagnose cytomegalovirus status from the catalog of TCR beta chain sequences, a statistical classification framework was built. In a later analysis, V and J genes were assigned by comparing TCR nucleotide sequences against IMGT/GENE-DB human TR gene sequences. The TCRdist pipeline was used in a later analysis to assign CDR3 sequences and most-parsimonious VDJ recombination scenarios. A later analysis defined each TCR beta chain by its CDR3 amino acid sequence plus V-gene family, and excluded reads lacking a unique V-gene family. A later analysis removed 592 highly shared, low-generation-probability nucleotide sequences to deal with suspected cross-contamination and a sequencing artifact. A later analysis calculated a clonal expansion index for each public chain from normalized within-repertoire ranks of inferred template counts. Generation probabilities in a later analysis came from a VDJ recombination model fitted to out-of-frame rearrangements, and those results were checked against IGoR. Hypergeometric tests were used in a later analysis to score TCR-TCR, TCR-HLA and TCR-CMV co-occurrence, with a repertoire-size bias correction applied to the TCR pairs. In a later analysis, false discovery rates were estimated by permuting HLA or CMV assignments 20 times. In a later analysis, co-occurring TCRs were grouped using DBSCAN, with TCRdist sequence similarity added in when clustering inside HLA-allele-positive subsets. Repertoires with fewer than 30,000 or more than 120,000 public chains, plus five repertoires with anomalous nucleotide sharing, were excluded from co-occurrence clustering. The table was pulled from immuneACCESS by TCRdb, which kept in-frame rearrangements only. Such tables lose some clones; where checked, under half of the loss comes from unresolved V genes, and the rest has no known cause. Clonal size and the V and J genes are those of that table, whereas D and trimming came from the DNA. The sample's table lists a count of around 210,000 clones. The top ten hold about 1% of the sample.

Rearrangement joined TRBV5-1 to TRBJ2-7, with a weak D call of TRBD2 (5 bases match). The sequenced sample was PBMCs. The receptor was isolated from a girl aged 2-10 years in good health and CMV-seropositive. The CDR3 region has the sequence CASSLVSGSSYEQYF. The bases are TGCGCCAGCAGCTTGGTAAGCGGCAGCTCCTACGAGCAGTACTTC.